This entry lists 27 T cell receptor beta chains sequenced from one sample in a study of T cell responses to AZD1222 COVID-19 vaccine. Here immunoSEQ multiplex PCR was the method, and the copy in TCRdb shows in-frame clones only, minus some. The repertoire holds about 56,000 clones, with approximately 85% as singletons. Specimen: peripheral blood, collected on day 0 of AZD1222 vaccination. Receptor source: an adult in good health.

This clone was detected only a few times. This chain links TRBV20-1 with TRBJ2-5; TRBD2 aligns across 10 bases. The CDR3 contains 15 residues. The germline CDR1 and CDR2 sequences are DFQATT and SNEGSKA (reference sequence). V dropped 3 bases and J dropped 5; count of bases not matched to a gene: 9. CDR3 bases: TGCAGTGCTAGTATAAGCGGGGGGGCCGGGGAGACCCAGTACTTC. Translated: CSASISGGAGETQYF.

This sequence joins TRBV9 and TRBJ2-7; D ambiguous. Germline V gene lookup returns CDR1 SGDLS and CDR2 YYNGEE. The V gene lost 0 bases and the J gene lost 3 bases, with 13 bases spanning the gap. The CDR3 extends over 15 amino acids. CDR3: CASSVGMAASYEQYF. The CDR3 nucleotides are TGTGCCAGCAGCGTAGGTATGGCAGCTAGCTACGAGCAGTACTTC.

The chain links TRBV6-4 to TRBJ1-2, with a possible D match to TRBD1 (6 bases). This CDR3 has 15 amino acids. Germline V CDR1 and CDR2: MRHNA, SNTAGT. Trimming took 5 bases from V and 7 from J, leaving 20 bases between them. In DNA form, the CDR3 reads TGTGCCAGCAGTCGAACAGGGCCAAATGGCCCTGGCTACACCTTC. It codes for CASSRTGPNGPGYTF.

The chain employs TRBV6-5 and TRBJ1-2; the match to TRBD1 covers 8 bases. V trimming: 9 bases; J trimming: 7 bases; junction bases outside the gene matches: 10. Germline V CDR1 and CDR2: MNHEY, SVGAGI. This CDR3 contains 13 residues. The CDR3 coding sequence is TGTGCCAGTTCAAACAGGGGGACCCGTGGCTACACCTTC. It specifies CASSNRGTRGYTF.

This clone was seen a single time. The CDR3 nucleotides are TGTGCCAGCAGTTTATACAGGGGAGGGAACTATGGCTACACCTTC. Protein sequence: CASSLYRGGNYGYTF. The chain carries TRBV28 and TRBJ1-2; 7 bases match TRBD1. CDR1 is MDHEN and CDR2 is SYDVKM in the germline V gene. V lost 1 base and J lost 2; bases outside the gene matches: 4. This CDR3 comprises 15 residues.

This chain joins TRBV28 and TRBJ2-7; perhaps TRBD2 as D (5 bases). The V gene's germline CDR1 is MDHEN and CDR2 SYDVKM. V lost 3 bases, J lost 7 bases, and 10 bases lay in between. The CDR3 spans 12 residues. Here the CDR3 DNA reads TGTGCCAGCAGTTTGGACCCGGGGGAGCAGTACTTC. Protein sequence: CASSLDPGEQYF.

The chain uses TRBV5-1 and TRBJ2-7, with 7 bases fitting TRBD1. This CDR3 comprises 14 residues. With V trimmed by 2 bases and J by 0 bases, 2 bases remained unmatched. Germline V gives CDR1 SGHRS, CDR2 YFSETQ. CDR3 sequence (DNA): TGCGCCAGCAGCTTCACAGGGGCCTCCTACGAGCAGTACTTC. Translation gives CASSFTGASYEQYF.

This clone occurred a few times. The rearrangement links TRBV11-2 to TRBJ1-1, with D possibly TRBD1 on 5 matching bases. This CDR3 has 16 amino acids. Between the trimmed V and J ends, which lost 5 bases and 4 bases, there was a span of 20 bases. Germline CDR1 SGHAT, CDR2 FQNNGV. The CDR3 region is CASSAGAGAGGTEAFF. The CDR3 nucleotides are TGTGCCAGCAGCGCTGGCGCCGGGGCTGGGGGCACTGAAGCTTTCTTT.

Only a few counts were recorded for this clone. This sequence joins TRBV7-2 and TRBJ2-1, with a tentative D call TRBD2 (5 bases). The ends were cut back, 4 bases at V and 7 bases at J, with 14 bases in the middle. Per germline, CDR1 SGHTA and CDR2 FQGNSA. The CDR3 consists of 14 residues. DNA of the CDR3: TGTGCCAGCAGCTCTGGTCAAGCGGCGAATGAGCAGTTCTTC. As protein: CASSSGQAANEQFF.

The chain links TRBV12-5 to TRBJ1-2; D is ambiguous. Germline CDR1 reads LGHNT; CDR2 reads FRNRAP. With 2 bases removed from V and 8 bases from J, the gap between germline ends came to 21 bases. The CDR3 contains 16 residues. The CDR3 is CASGLSPASPPYGYTF. Here the CDR3 DNA reads TGTGCTAGTGGTTTGTCTCCGGCGTCTCCTCCCTACGGCTACACCTTC.

To note about this clone: An end of the junction differs from the germline gene, which may be a read error. V gene TRBV19 combines with J gene TRBJ2-7; 7 positions match TRBD1. The germline V gene has CDR1 LNHDA and CDR2 SQIVND (reference sequence). The CDR3 consists of 14 residues. The CDR3 coding sequence is TGTGCCAGTAGCATAGACAGGGCAGAGGACGAGCAGTACTTC. It is translated as CASSIDRAEDEQYF.

This chain connects TRBV2 to TRBJ1-4; D is possibly TRBD1 (5 bases). This CDR3 is 18 amino acids long. V lost 7 bases and J 9 bases, leaving 30 bases between the germline ends. Germline V gene sequence: CDR1 SNHLY, CDR2 FYNNEI. CDR3 in amino acids: CASILYPPSGGEYQKLFF. In nucleotides, the CDR3 is TGTGCCAGCATCTTATACCCTCCTAGTGGGGGGGAATATCAAAAACTGTTTTTT. Together with reference TRBV2 and TRBJ1-4, the CDR3 gives the full variable domain: EPEVTQTPSHQVTQMGQEVILRCVPISNHLYFYWYRQILGQKVEFLVSFYNNEISEKSEIFDDQFSVERPDGSNFTLKIRSTKLEDSAMYFCASILYPPSGGEYQKLFFGSGTQLSVL.

The chain recombines TRBV4-2 with TRBJ1-5; D gene ambiguous. Trimming stripped 0 bases from V and 1 base from J, with 4 bases between. The V gene's germline CDR1 is LGHNA and CDR2 YNFKEQ. CDR3 length: 14 amino acids. The CDR3 DNA reads as TGTGCCAGCAGCCAAGAAGTCAGCAATCAGCCCCAGCATTTT. This encodes CASSQEVSNQPQHF.

The chain has TRBV3-1 (or the pseudogene TRBV3-2) and TRBJ2-6; D call uncertain. Germline loops: CDR1 LGHDT, CDR2 YNNKEL (reference sequence). The V end was cut by 4 bases, the J end by 0 bases, with 10 bases between. The CDR3 loop spans 16 amino acids. This chain's CDR3 is CASSPRVTSGANVLTF. CDR3 in DNA: TGTGCCAGCAGCCCCCGGGTCACCTCTGGGGCCAACGTCCTGACTTTC.

The V and J genes are TRBV18 and TRBJ2-6; D is undetermined. Germline CDR1 reads KGHSH; CDR2 reads LQKENI. The CDR3 sequence is 14 residues long. V was clipped by 2 bases and J by 5 bases, with 7 bases between them. CDR3 sequence reads: CASSPGERANVLTF. In DNA form, the CDR3 reads TGTGCCAGCTCACCAGGGGAAAGGGCCAACGTCCTGACTTTC.

The chain joins TRBV27 to TRBJ2-5; 12 bases agree with TRBD1. Germline V gene data show CDR1 as MNHEY and CDR2 as SMNVEV (reference sequence). This CDR3 has 15 amino acids. Germline trimming cut 7 bases from V and 5 bases from J; bases unmatched to any gene: 8. DNA of the CDR3: TGTGCCAGCAATCCCGGGACAGGGGGCTACGAGACCCAGTACTTC. Protein sequence: CASNPGTGGYETQYF.

V and J are TRBV27 and TRBJ2-1; 11 nucleotides line up with TRBD2. Germline CDR1 MNHEY, CDR2 SMNVEV (reference sequence). V was pared by 3 bases and J by 5 bases, with 12 bases of the junction left unmatched. This CDR3 region has 18 residues. The CDR3: CASSLQASGGLGDNEQFF. The DNA for the CDR3 is TGTGCCAGCAGTTTGCAGGCTAGCGGGGGGCTTGGGGACAATGAGCAGTTCTTC.

The gene calls are TRBV5-4 and TRBJ1-4, with a possible D match to TRBD1 (6 bases). The CDR3 has 16 residues. V lost 1 base and J 8 bases, leaving 18 bases between the germline ends. Germline V gene lookup returns CDR1 SGHNT and CDR2 YYREEE (reference sequence). CDR3 in DNA: TGTGCCAGCAGCTTGCGTTTTGGACAGTCAGGGGAAAAACTGTTTTTT. This codes for CASSLRFGQSGEKLFF.

The chain has TRBV7-8 and TRBJ2-1; D is uncertain. The V gene's germline CDR1 is SGHVS and CDR2 FQNEAQ. V gave up 2 bases and J gave up 1 base, with 9 bases separating them. The length of the CDR3 is 15 residues. The CDR3 sequence is CASSLFPDSYNEQFF. Here the CDR3 DNA reads TGTGCCAGCAGCTTATTTCCGGATTCCTACAATGAGCAGTTCTTC. Filled out from reference TRBV7-8 and TRBJ2-1, the complete variable domain reads GAGVSQSPRYKVAKRGQDVALRCDPISGHVSLFWYQQALGQGPEFLTYFQNEAQLDKSGLPSDRFFAERPEGSVSTLKIQRTQQEDSAVYLCASSLFPDSYNEQFFGPGTRLTVL.

This chain links TRBV18 with TRBJ2-5; no reliable D call. CDR3 length equals 14 residues. Germline loops: CDR1 KGHSH, CDR2 LQKENI. V shed 3 bases and J shed 5 bases, with 13 bases lying between them. Here the CDR3 reads CASSPSSLRETQYF. Here the CDR3 DNA reads TGTGCCAGCTCACCCTCGTCTCTCCGGGAGACCCAGTACTTC.

DNA of the CDR3: TGTGCCAGCAGCATCACAGGGGGGGCCTACGAGCAGTACTTC. Translating gives CASSITGGAYEQYF. V gene TRBV5-6 combines with J gene TRBJ2-7; D possibly corresponds to TRBD1 (8 bases). This CDR3 region has 14 residues. V gave up 4 bases and J gave up 2 bases, with 13 bases separating them. The germline V gene encodes CDR1 SGHDT and CDR2 YYEEEE.

The V call is TRBV5-1, the J call TRBJ2-7; D gene unclear. V lost 0 bases to trimming and J lost 3 bases, with 7 bases between them. CDR3 length: 13 residues. Germline V lookup: CDR1 SGHRS, CDR2 YFSETQ. The CDR3 loop reads CASSLDNLYEQYF. CDR3 nucleotide sequence: TGCGCCAGCAGCTTGGACAACCTCTACGAGCAGTACTTC.

V is TRBV24-1 and J is TRBJ1-5; D gene ambiguous. Per the germline V gene, CDR1 is KGHDR and CDR2 is SFDVKD. The CDR3 is 13 residues long. V gave up 4 bases and J gave up 9 bases, with 12 bases separating them. DNA for the CDR3: TGTGCCACCAGTGACCGAGCTTTGGGGCCCCAGCATTTT. It translates to CATSDRALGPQHF.

The chain uses TRBV5-4 and TRBJ1-2, with TRBD1 matching 9 bases. Germline loops: CDR1 SGHNT, CDR2 YYREEE (reference sequence). The length of the CDR3 is 16 residues. The ends lost 0 bases at V and 7 bases at J; junction bases unmatched: 10. The CDR3 reads CASSLAGGQGGSGYTF. The CDR3 DNA sequence: TGTGCCAGCAGCTTGGCCGGGGGACAGGGTGGGAGTGGCTACACCTTC.

This chain links TRBV19 with TRBJ1-1, with 9 positions matching TRBD1. The ends lost 1 base at V and 8 bases at J; junction bases unmatched: 8. The germline gives CDR1 LNHDA, CDR2 SQIVND (reference sequence). This CDR3 comprises 15 residues. The CDR3 spells CASSIVPTGGAEAFF. DNA of the CDR3: TGTGCCAGTAGTATAGTACCAACAGGGGGCGCGGAAGCTTTCTTT.

This chain joins TRBV6-5 and TRBJ2-7; D possibly uses TRBD1 or TRBD2 (5 bases each). There are 12 residues in the CDR3. Deletions cut 7 bases from V and 7 bases from J, with 14 bases between. Germline V gives CDR1 MNHEY, CDR2 SVGAGI. CDR3 in DNA: TGTGCCAGCATCTCCGGGGACCTGGAGCAGTACTTC. It yields the protein CASISGDLEQYF.

The gene calls are TRBV5-4 and TRBJ1-6, with D unresolved. Trimming removed 0 bases at V and 9 bases at J, with 10 bases between. The germline V gene has CDR1 SGHNT and CDR2 YYREEE (reference sequence). The CDR3 totals 14 residues. The CDR3 nucleotides are TGTGCCAGCAGCTTGGGCGTAATCACTTCACCCCTCCACTTT. Translating it yields CASSLGVITSPLHF.